This T cell receptor (beta chain) originates from a study of T cells in Graves' hyperthyroidism and ophthalmopathy (dated by TCRdb to 2018 to 2020). Study-level background: A discovery cohort of approximately 97 patients, approximately 44 with Graves' ophthalmopathy and approximately 55 with stable Graves' hyperthyroidism, was used to find distinguishing TCR V-J signatures. According to the paper, TCR Vbeta CDR3 sequencing was carried out on over 130 peripheral blood samples, which came from some 41 ophthalmopathy, approximately 78 hyperthyroidism and about 17 progressor patients. In roughly six Graves' hyperthyroidism patients, the study also compared T-cell repertoires from thyroid tissue with T-cell repertoires from blood. After sampling, hyperthyroidism patients received methimazole starting at 30 mg daily, and ophthalmopathy patients received high-dose intravenous methylprednisolone. Prospective prediction of ophthalmopathy was tested in an independent validation cohort of 18 to 20 hyperthyroidism patients and 17 patients who later progressed to ophthalmopathy. The approximately 97 discovery patients were randomly divided into training and test sets at a 7:3 ratio.

The investigation overall reported the following: Most expanded thyroid clonotypes (frequency above 0.001) were also detected in blood, a finding suggesting that blood repertoires may reflect thyroid immune responses. In validation, the model predicted progression to ophthalmopathy with over 60% sensitivity and approximately 78% specificity, a median of 6.5 months before onset. Ophthalmopathy was separated from stable hyperthyroidism by a 13 V-J signature model, with just over 85% sensitivity and roughly 81% specificity obtained in cross-validation and 80%/75% obtained in testing. Sample size was not statistically predetermined, and investigators were not blinded to group allocation.

Any patient with an uncontrolled infection, another autoimmune disease, pregnancy or lactation was excluded. Diagnoses were established on the basis of clinical symptoms, serum thyroxine and TRAb, thyroid ultrasound, and orbital computed tomography. Trizol reagent was used to extract total RNA, and RNA quality was then checked on an Agilent 2100 Bioanalyzer. V loses 6 bases of germline sequence and J loses 6 bases, and the interval between the two ends is 11 bases. CDR1 LNHDA and CDR2 SQIVND are derived from the germline V gene (reference sequence). The CDR3 runs 12 amino acids, cysteine and phenylalanine included. Only the CDR3 region is kept as DNA, spanning 36 bases read in frame from base 1. Amplification of TCR beta CDR3 regions was carried out from RNA transcripts. A first-round RT-PCR of the TCR CDR3 used the HTBI primer set with the Qiagen OneStep RT-PCR kit. Libraries were constructed in a second round of multiplex PCR, after which size selection and purification were performed. Paired-end sequencing of the libraries was performed with 100 bp reads on an Illumina HiSeq2000. On the authors' methods: SOAPnuke was used to process the raw data, with reads discarded if the reads contained adapters or uncalled bases, had a mean Phred below 15, or lacked an exact constant-primer or identifier match. High-quality paired reads were merged with COPE v1.2.5, and unique nucleotide sequences were defined as clonotypes. Clonotypes were aligned to IMGT TRBV, TRBD and TRBJ reference segments using MiTCR v1.1. Only V-J combinations with frequency above 0.0001, covering approximately 99% of repertoires, were analysed. The TCS score was defined as the ratio of F50 (clonal expansion) to E x V (chaos), calculated using BLOSUM62-based TCRdist between CDR3 peptides within each V-J. Welch's t-statistics and random forest reduced roughly 500 V-J features to 10 to 15, which were used in a naive Bayes classifier (R e1071). The Morisita-Horn index was used to measure how similar the thyroid and blood repertoires were. Through fastp at Q25 and MiXCR, TCRdb rebuilt clones from the public reads, retaining in-frame beta chains. Entries that share a CDR3 protein sequence are merged under the most common genes and DNA. The V and J calls and clone size come from TCRdb's table, not from the authors' own analysis. For this sample there are about 570,000 distinct CDR3 sequences; roughly 50% appear just once. The ten most abundant clones make up over 15% of the sample.

At least ten counts were recorded for this clonotype. What antigen it recognizes has not been identified. Qualities for individual bases were not recorded, and no much larger clone is one base off. The sequenced sample was peripheral blood or thyroid tissue (not recorded which). The V and J segments used are TRBV19 and TRBJ1-1; the D gene assignment is ambiguous. The sequence was obtained from an adult woman with Graves' disease, either hyperthyroidism or ophthalmopathy (not recorded which). This receptor has the CDR3 CASRVRGAEAFF. The nucleotide sequence reads TGTGCCAGTAGGGTTCGGGGAGCTGAAGCTTTCTTT.